This T cell receptor beta chain derives from a study of blood T cell repertoires in COVID-19. This CDR3 region has 19 residues. Germline CDR1 and CDR2: MNHEY and SMNVEV (reference sequence). Unmatched junction bases numbered 18, after V lost 6 bases and J lost 7 bases. Profiled with immunoSEQ multiplex PCR; TCRdb holds only in-frame clones, not every one. Here the sample spans about 290,000 clones, around four fifths being singletons. Many counts were recorded for this clone. The chain recombines TRBV27 with TRBJ2-2, with TRBD2 identical over 12 bases. Sequenced input: peripheral blood. The receptor was derived from a woman aged 45-59 years with active or convalescent COVID-19. The CDR3: CASRAGPTSGRPFGGELFF. As DNA, the CDR3 is TGTGCCAGCAGAGCAGGGCCTACTAGCGGGAGGCCCTTTGGCGGGGAGCTGTTTTTT.